This TCR beta chain appears in the sequencing data of a study of blood T cell repertoires in COVID-19. For the study at large: Sites across the United States, Italy and Spain contributed samples from acute and convalescent COVID-19. In each case, the material was cDNA or gDNA derived from T cells, B-cell-depleted T cells, or PBMCs.

Trimming took off 4 bases at V and 4 bases at J, with 22 bases between the two ends. The CDR3 totals 17 residues. Germline CDR1 is MNHEY and CDR2 is SVGEGT. Authors' analysis steps: By means of reference gene primer amplification, nucleated cell counts were estimated. Only in-frame clones appear in the TCRdb table, and some are missing; sequencing was by immunoSEQ multiplex PCR. V and J calls plus clone size are reproduced from that table; the DNA served to infer D and trimming. The sample records 350,000 to 400,000 clones, 90% being singletons. The TCR sequence derives from a young man with active or convalescent COVID-19. The chain joins TRBV6-2 or TRBV6-3 to TRBJ1-2, with TRBD1 as a possible D gene (6 bases). The sequencing input was peripheral blood. The CDR3 protein is CASSSRGAGAQVYGYTF. CDR3 DNA sequence: TGTGCCAGCAGTTCCCGAGGTGCGGGGGCGCAAGTCTATGGCTACACCTTC.